This T cell receptor beta chain was sequenced in a study of neurological immune-mediated disorders (dated by TCRdb to between 2018 and 2020). Study-level background: Among the approximately 35 multiple sclerosis patients, approximately 30 had relapsing-remitting MS and 3 had secondary progressive MS. The cohort included 60 to 70 subjects: about 15 with HAM/TSP, roughly 35 with multiple sclerosis, and approximately 20 healthy controls. Peripheral blood TCR-beta repertoires from patients with HTLV-I-associated myelopathy (HAM/TSP), patients with multiple sclerosis, and healthy controls were compared in the study using UMI-based sequencing. Longitudinal samples, technical triplicates and paired sorted CD4+ and CD8+ T-cell subsets, alongside PBMC samples, were included among the approximately 110 TCR-beta libraries. The research as a whole found: TCR clonal expansion was highest in HAM/TSP patients and lowest in MS patients, with MS patients falling below even healthy controls. No identical CDR3 amino acid sequences were shared among expanded clones across subjects, suggesting private TCR-beta repertoires in all groups. In a phylogenetic analysis, the repertoires of 18 out of 34 MS patients fell into a single cluster of related CDR3 sequences, pointing to a possible signature at the repertoire level. The MS cluster was not associated with any clinical or MRI features, and the authors stated that larger cohorts are needed.

At least ten counts were recorded for this clonotype. Its antigen is still unknown. Per-base quality was not reported, and no clone a single base away is much larger than it. CDR1 and CDR2 are drawn from the germline V gene: KGHDR, SFDVKD. The CDR3 contains 15 residues, cysteine and phenylalanine counted. Just the 45-base CDR3 DNA is kept, in frame starting at base 1. The V and J ends are trimmed by 0 bases and 4 bases, leaving 10 bases between them. cDNA synthesis used template-switch 5'RACE with a primer carrying a 10-nucleotide random unique molecular identifier tagging each TCR transcript. Each sequencing run produced over 180 million TCR-beta sequences covering 15-18 subjects. The RNeasy kit was used to extract total RNA. Using the KAPA Real-time Library Amplification kit, TCR-beta VDJ regions were amplified with primers for the TCR constant region and the 5'RACE anchor. A first PCR added sample indexes and Illumina adaptors, and a second PCR then raised library yield. After purification with Ampure beads, the TCR product of roughly 650 bp was size-selected on a 2% E-gel SizeSelection system. Before pooling, libraries had their quality checked on a Bioanalyzer, their concentration measured with Qubit, and their quantity determined with the Kapa Library Quantification kit. Libraries were sequenced paired-end 2 x 150 bp on an Illumina HiSeq 2500. To increase sequence diversity, roughly 23-30% phiX was spiked into each library pool. The study's processing was this. Quality-filtered reads were processed with the UMI-based MiGEC pipeline, and over 75% of raw TCR sequences were removed by the MiGEC pipeline during error correction. VDJ genes were aligned to IMGT germline references, and each clonotype was defined by a unique CDR3 amino acid sequence together with V-J genes. Clonal expansion, Shannon diversity and CDR3 relatedness were evaluated with VDJtools (CalcPairwiseDistances, ClusterSamples), while phylogenetic trees were built in CLCbio workbench. Clones with at least 8 unique UMIs were defined as expanded, with this threshold being based on coefficient-of-variation modelling across technical triplicates. The raw public reads went through TCRdb reprocessing: fastp at Q25, MiXCR clone calling, in-frame beta chains kept. Entries are consolidated by CDR3 protein sequence, retaining the most common genes and DNA. Here the V and J calls rest on TCRdb's processing, not on the authors' analysis. A total of 85,000 to 100,000 distinct CDR3 sequences appear in this sample, around 3.3% of them only once. The ten top clones hold around 5.5% of the sample.

Libraries from unsorted PBMCs were made from 2 million PBMCs kept in RNAlater at -80 degrees C until RNA extraction. The multiple sclerosis patients were enrolled in a US clinical protocol that used magnetic resonance imaging to evaluate disease progression. Peripheral blood was subjected to Ficoll-Hypaque density gradient centrifugation to isolate PBMCs, which were then cryopreserved in liquid nitrogen. The source material was PBMCs. This TCR came from a woman aged 18-29 years with multiple sclerosis. The chain links TRBV24-1 with TRBJ2-3, with no D gene named confidently. The sequenced DNA: TGTGCCACCAGTGATTTGCAGCCCTGGGCAGATACGCAGTATTTT. Its translation reads: CATSDLQPWADTQYF.